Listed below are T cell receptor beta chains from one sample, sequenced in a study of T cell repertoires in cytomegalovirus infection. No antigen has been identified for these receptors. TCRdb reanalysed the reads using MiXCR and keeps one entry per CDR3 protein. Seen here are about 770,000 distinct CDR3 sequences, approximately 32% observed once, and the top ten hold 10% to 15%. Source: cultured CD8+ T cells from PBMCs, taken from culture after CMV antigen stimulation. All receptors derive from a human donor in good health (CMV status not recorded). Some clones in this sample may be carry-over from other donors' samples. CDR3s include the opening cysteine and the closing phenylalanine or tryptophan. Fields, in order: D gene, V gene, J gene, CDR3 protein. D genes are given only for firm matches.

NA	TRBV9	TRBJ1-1	CASNLRGSNTEAFF
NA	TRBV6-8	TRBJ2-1	CASRVNNEQFF
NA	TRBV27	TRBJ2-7	CASSLGPHGYEQYF
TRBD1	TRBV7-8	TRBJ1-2	CASSLEAGTGFYYGYTF
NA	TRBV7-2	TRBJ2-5	CASSLNQRRETQYF
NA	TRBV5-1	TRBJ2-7	CASSVGRDEGPYEQYF
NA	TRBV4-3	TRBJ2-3	CASSLRIGAGTDTQYF
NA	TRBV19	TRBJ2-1	CASSIGGGGVNEQFF
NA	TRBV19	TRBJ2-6	CASSEGASGANVLTF
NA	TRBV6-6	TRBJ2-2	CASSGPGHRGDTGELFF
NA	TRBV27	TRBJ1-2	CASSLGASDGYTF
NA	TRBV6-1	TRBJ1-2	CASSRQPQFYGYTF
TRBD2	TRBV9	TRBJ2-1	CASSSRGGRDNEQFF
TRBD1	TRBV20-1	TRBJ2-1	CSADGTAFYSYNEQFF